The clone carrying this T cell receptor gamma chain was seen only a few times. This may come from a read error, since a much larger clone is one base off. J was trimmed by 6 bases and V by 3 bases; bases with no gene match: 4. This CDR3 has 13 residues. The V gene's germline CDR1 is VTNTFY and CDR2 YDVSTARD (reference sequence). TCRdb re-identified clones in the reads via CATT. The table includes a few hundred gamma-chain clones, 43% detected once. The sample belongs to a study of gamma-delta chains in newborns, infants, children. The sequence came from a child who was a newborn, infant or young child, either healthy, febrile or measles-vaccinated (not recorded which). Specimen: blood. The chain is built from TRGV3 and TRGJP2. The J gene, absent from TCRdb, was called here by matching the DNA to germline. CDR3 sequence: CATWDFGDWIKTF. CDR3 DNA sequence: TGTGCCACCTGGGACTTTGGTGATTGGATCAAGACGTTT.